The entry below describes one TCR beta chain. TCRdb's copy holds only in-frame clones and misses some; the assay was immunoSEQ multiplex PCR. The profile covers tens of thousands of clones, with roughly 90% appearing a single time and over 5% taken by the ten largest. The germline CDR1 and CDR2 sequences are LGHNA and YNFKEQ. The CDR3 contains 12 residues. Trimming removed 6 bases at V and 7 bases at J, with 9 bases between. This entry belongs to a study of T cell changes during pregnancy in multiple sclerosis. This sample comprised peripheral blood, obtained in the third trimester of pregnancy. The chain links TRBV4-2 to TRBJ2-2; unclear D gene. This sequence was found in a female donor in good health, enrolled as a control in a pregnancy study. The CDR3 nucleotides read TGTGCCAGCAGGGAGATGGGCGGGGAGCTGTTTTTT. Translating it yields CASREMGGELFF.